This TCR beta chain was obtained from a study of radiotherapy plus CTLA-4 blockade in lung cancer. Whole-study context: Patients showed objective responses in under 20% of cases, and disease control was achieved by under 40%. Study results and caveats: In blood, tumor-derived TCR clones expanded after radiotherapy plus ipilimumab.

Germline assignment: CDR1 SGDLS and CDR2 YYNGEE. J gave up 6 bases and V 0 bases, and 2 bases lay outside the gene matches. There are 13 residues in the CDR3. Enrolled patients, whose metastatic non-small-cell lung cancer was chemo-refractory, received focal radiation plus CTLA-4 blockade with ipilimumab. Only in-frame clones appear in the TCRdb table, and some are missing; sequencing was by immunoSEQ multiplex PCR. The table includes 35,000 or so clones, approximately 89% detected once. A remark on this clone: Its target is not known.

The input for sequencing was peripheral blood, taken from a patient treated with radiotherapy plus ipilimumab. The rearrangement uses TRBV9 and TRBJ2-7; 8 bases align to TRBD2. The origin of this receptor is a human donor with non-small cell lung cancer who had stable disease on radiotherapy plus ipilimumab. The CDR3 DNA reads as TGTGCCAGCAGCGTAGCGGGAGGGCCCGAGCAGTACTTC. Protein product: CASSVAGGPEQYF.